The 10 T cell receptor beta chains listed next were all sequenced from one sample in a study of cytomegalovirus exposure and HLA in healthy donors. PCR amplification relied on 60 Vbeta primers (plus 13 Jbeta primers). Libraries were prepared by immunoSEQ multiplex PCR; TCRdb keeps only in-frame clonotypes and omits some of them. Its table records about 25,000 clones. Input material: PBMCs. These receptors were obtained from a male donor in good health and CMV-seropositive.

The chain employs TRBV4-2 and TRBJ1-2; D ambiguous. The V gene lost 1 base and the J gene lost 8 bases, with 11 bases spanning the gap. CDR3 length: 13 amino acids. Germline-derived CDR1 and CDR2 are LGHNA and YNFKEQ. The CDR3 nucleotides read TGTGCCAGCAGCCAAGGGGGAGTCAGCGGCTACACCTTC. This codes for CASSQGGVSGYTF.

By frequency, this clone is medium-sized. The chain combines TRBV7-9 with TRBJ1-1; a weak D match, TRBD1 (5 bases). Germline lookup yields CDR1 SEHNR and CDR2 FQNEAQ (reference sequence). V shed 3 bases and J shed 5 bases, with 10 bases lying between them. The CDR3 runs to 13 residues. CDR3 residues: CASSFDSGTEAFF. For the CDR3, the DNA is TGTGCCAGCAGCTTCGACTCAGGGACTGAAGCTTTCTTT.

The chain is built from TRBV28 and TRBJ1-1, with TRBD1 as a possible D gene (5 bases). The CDR3 covers 13 residues. The V gene's germline CDR1 is MDHEN and CDR2 SYDVKM. Between the trimmed V and J ends, which lost 1 base and 5 bases, there was a span of 8 bases. The CDR3 sequence is CASSLLSGTEAFF. The CDR3 nucleotides are TGTGCCAGCAGTTTATTGTCAGGGACTGAAGCTTTCTTT.

The J gene is TRBJ2-7, the V gene TRBV6-6, with unresolved D. CDR3 length equals 13 residues. Trimming took 2 bases from V and 3 from J, leaving 8 bases between them. Germline-derived CDR1 and CDR2 are MNHNY and SVGAGI (reference sequence). Here the CDR3 reads CASSYVADYEQYF. The CDR3 DNA reads TGTGCCAGCAGTTACGTGGCAGACTACGAGCAGTACTTC.

This chain joins TRBV6-1 and TRBJ1-1, with unresolved D. Trimming stripped 4 bases from V and 2 bases from J, with 14 bases between. There are 15 residues in the CDR3. CDR1 and CDR2 (germline): MNHNS, SASEGT. In DNA, the CDR3 is TGTGCCAGCAGTGTAGGCTCAGGCGCCAACACTGAAGCTTTCTTT. This codes for CASSVGSGANTEAFF.

The chain is built from TRBV2 and TRBJ2-5; no firm D call. This CDR3 is 12 amino acids long. Trimming stripped 4 bases from V and 1 base from J, with 4 bases between. Germline assignment: CDR1 SNHLY and CDR2 FYNNEI. The CDR3 DNA follows: TGTGCCAGCAGTGCGAGCCAAGAGACCCAGTACTTC. Residues: CASSASQETQYF.

The CDR3 DNA follows: TGTGCCAGCAGCCAAGGACGAGGCTATGGCTACACCTTC. This encodes CASSQGRGYGYTF. V usage is TRBV14 and J usage is TRBJ1-2, with D unresolved. The CDR3 loop spans 13 amino acids. Germline-derived CDR1 and CDR2 are SGHDN and FVKESK. Trimming cost V 1 base and J 4 bases, with 7 bases left between them.

J is TRBJ2-7 and V is TRBV4-2; the D is unclear. Between the trimmed V and J ends, which lost 0 bases and 6 bases, there was a span of 9 bases. This CDR3 is 13 amino acids long. Germline V gives CDR1 LGHNA, CDR2 YNFKEQ. The DNA for the CDR3 is TGTGCCAGCAGCCAAGACTTGGAGTTCGAGCAGTACTTC. Residues: CASSQDLEFEQYF.

The rearrangement joins TRBV7-3 to TRBJ2-5; 7 bases are shared with TRBD1. Germline lookup yields CDR1 SGHTA and CDR2 FQGTGA. V lost 0 bases to trimming and J lost 1 base; unmatched junction nucleotides: 8. The CDR3 runs to 17 residues. CDR3 loop: CASSLTGGQAIQETQYF. The CDR3, as DNA: TGTGCCAGCAGCTTAACGGGCGGACAGGCAATCCAAGAGACCCAGTACTTC. Full variable domain (remainder filled in from reference TRBV7-3 and TRBJ2-5): GAGVSQTPSNKVTEKGKYVELRCDPISGHTALYWYRQSLGQGPEFLIYFQGTGAADDSGLPNDRFFAVRPEGSVSTLKIQRTERGDSAVYLCASSLTGGQAIQETQYFGPGTRLLVL.

The chain recombines TRBV28 with TRBJ1-1; 8 bases are a match to TRBD1. The CDR3 extends over 15 amino acids. Germline assignment: CDR1 MDHEN and CDR2 SYDVKM. The V and J ends lost 2 bases and 5 bases, in that order; junction bases with no gene match: 7. The CDR3: CASSLQGAIGTEAFF. The CDR3 region has the DNA TGTGCCAGCAGTTTACAGGGGGCGATTGGAACTGAAGCTTTCTTT.